This TCR beta chain was captured by sequencing in a study of long-term antiretroviral therapy in people with HIV. Study results and caveats: It was observed that HIV repertoires exhibited narrower CDR3 length ranges than controls.

Samples were assayed with immunoSEQ v3.0 at survey level. The target of sequencing was about 35,000-50,000 T-cell genomes per sample. Here immunoSEQ multiplex PCR was the method, and the copy in TCRdb shows in-frame clones only, minus some. The sample has about 30,000 clones; 70% to 90% are singletons. A remark on this clone: Its antigen is still unknown.

From germline, CDR1 is DFQATT and CDR2 SNEGSKA (reference sequence). V gave up 0 bases and J gave up 8 bases, with 6 bases separating them. The CDR3 consists of 11 residues. All donors provided no fewer than one pre-ART and no fewer than two post-ART PBMC samples. The V gene is TRBV20-1, the J gene TRBJ2-3; D not resolved. The TCR sequence derives from a man in his forties or fifties with HIV. The sequencing used unsorted PBMCs, collected 3 years after starting antiretroviral therapy. The CDR3 sequence is CSARDLGTQYF. The CDR3 coding sequence is TGCAGTGCTAGAGATCTGGGTACGCAGTATTTT.